Listed below are T cell receptor beta chains from one sample, sequenced in a study of shared clonotypes between healthy human individuals. TCRdb's table, derived via immunoSEQ multiplex PCR, lists solely in-frame clones and lacks some. The sample lists about 2,500,000 clones; more than 80% were seen once. The source material was naive CD4+ T cells sorted from blood. These receptor sequences come from a man aged 18 to 30 in good health. Each CDR3 is given with its conserved first and last residue. Each record gives: D gene, CDR3 length, V gene, J gene, clone size, CDR3 DNA, CDR3 protein. D genes are given only for firm matches. Where a row states a size, it is once, few, many or the class of an expanded clone; other rows omit it.

.	12	TRBV9	TRBJ2-5	.	TGTGCCAGCAGCGTAGGAGGAGAGACCCAGTACTTC	CASSVGGETQYF
.	10	TRBV19	TRBJ1-2	.	TGTGCCAGCAGGGCCCATGGCTACACCTTC	CASRAHGYTF
.	13	TRBV10-2	TRBJ2-7	.	TGCGCCAGCCAGGGGGGGGCCACCTACGAGCAGTACTTC	CASQGGATYEQYF
TRBD1	14	TRBV6-1	TRBJ2-7	.	TGTGCCAGCACCTCCGGGACAGCCTACTACGAGCAGTACTTC	CASTSGTAYYEQYF
TRBD2	17	TRBV7-2	TRBJ2-1	.	TGTGCCAGCAGCTCCTCGACTAGCGGGAAGGAGACCAATGAGCAGTTCTTC	CASSSSTSGKETNEQFF
.	16	TRBV4-3	TRBJ2-1	.	TGCGCCAGCAGCCAAGATAGGGAGGCTTCCTACAATGAGCAGTTCTTC	CASSQDREASYNEQFF
.	14	TRBV5-1	TRBJ1-3	.	TGCGCCAGCAGCTTTACAGGGACTGGAAACACCATATATTTT	CASSFTGTGNTIYF
.	13	TRBV6-6	TRBJ1-5	.	TGTGCCATCTCGGCGGGCGGCAATCAGCCCCAGCATTTT	CAISAGGNQPQHF
.	15	TRBV25-1	TRBJ1-6	.	TGTGCCAGCAGTGAATTGCGGGGTTTGAATTCACCCCTCCACTTT	CASSELRGLNSPLHF
TRBD2	14	TRBV10-2	TRBJ2-2	once	TGCGCCAGCCGGGAGGGTCCGAACACCGGGGAGCTGTTTTTT	CASREGPNTGELFF
.	12	TRBV6-5	TRBJ2-7	.	TGTGCCAGCAGTGCCCCGACCTACGAGCAGTACTTC	CASSAPTYEQYF
.	12	TRBV5-1	TRBJ2-7	once	TGCGCCAGCAGCTTGTCTGGCTACGAGCAGTACTTC	CASSLSGYEQYF
.	16	TRBV16	TRBJ2-2	once	TGTGCCAGCAGCCAATCGGTCGGGGGCGGCACCGGGGAGCTGTTTTTT	CASSQSVGGGTGELFF
.	13	TRBV2	TRBJ1-1	.	TGTGCCAGCAGTGAAGCCGCGTACACTGAAGCTTTCTTT	CASSEAAYTEAFF
.	16	TRBV2	TRBJ2-2	once	TGTGCCAGCAGTGAGGGTCGGCTCTCTAACACCGGGGAGCTGTTTTTT	CASSEGRLSNTGELFF
.	16	TRBV5-1	TRBJ2-7	.	TGCGCCAGCAGCTCCCCCCAGGGGGGTTTGAGGTACGAGCAGTACTTC	CASSSPQGGLRYEQYF
.	15	TRBV28	TRBJ2-3	.	TGTGCCAGCAGTTCCGGGGACACCAGGGCAGATACGCAGTATTTT	CASSSGDTRADTQYF